The clone carrying this T cell receptor beta chain showed up just once. This entry is derived from a study of technical replicates of blood from several donors. TCRdb's copy holds only in-frame clones and misses some; the assay was immunoSEQ multiplex PCR. The sample contains under 65,000 clones, 95% to 96% of which appear only once. The CDR3 loop spans 13 amino acids. Germline assignment: CDR1 MNHEY and CDR2 SMNVEV (reference sequence). Between the trimmed V and J ends, which lost 3 bases and 6 bases, there was a span of 11 bases. The sample consisted of T cells isolated from PBMCs. This clonotype was obtained from a human donor in good health. J is TRBJ1-2 and V is TRBV27; tentative D call: TRBD1 (5 bases). The CDR3 coding sequence is TGTGCCAGCAGTTTTCTGGGGCTGGATGGCTACACCTTC. Translated: CASSFLGLDGYTF.